The 28 T cell receptor beta chains in this list originate from one sample, sequenced in a study of early T cells in non-severe SARS-CoV-2 infection. TCRdb itself ran the 5' RACE reads through MiXCR, one entry per CDR3 protein. The data contain 30,000 to 35,000 distinct CDR3 sequences, 4.5% to 5% of them singletons. The sample taken for sequencing was whole blood. The source of these receptors is an adult who was a healthcare worker with PCR-confirmed SARS-CoV-2 infection or an uninfected control (not recorded which).

This clonotype was seen a few times. This chain joins TRBV5-1 and TRBJ1-1; a possible D gene is TRBD1 (6 bases). CDR1 is SGHRS and CDR2 is YFSETQ in the germline V gene. The ends were cut back, 1 base at V and 2 bases at J, with 15 bases in the middle. The CDR3 has 16 residues. CDR3 coding DNA: TGCGCCAGCAGCTTGACCTACAGGGCCCCTAACACTGAAGCTTTCTTT. Translation gives CASSLTYRAPNTEAFF.

This clonotype was seen ten or more times. The rearrangement links TRBV27 to TRBJ2-7; the D is unclear. Germline V lookup: CDR1 MNHEY, CDR2 SMNVEV (reference sequence). The CDR3 has 14 residues. V was cut by 5 bases and J by 1 base, with 12 bases left in between. The CDR3 DNA follows: TGTGCCAGCAGTACCTGGACGGATTCCTACGAGCAGTACTTC. Translation gives CASSTWTDSYEQYF.

This clonotype occurred many times. This sequence joins TRBV7-9 and TRBJ2-1, with D tentatively TRBD1 (6 bases). The CDR3 runs to 16 residues. The ends were cut back, 0 bases at V and 1 base at J, with 10 bases in the middle. Per germline, CDR1 SEHNR and CDR2 FQNEAQ (reference sequence). DNA of the CDR3: TGTGCCAGCAGCTTAGCCCGGGACATATCCTACAATGAGCAGTTCTTC. It specifies CASSLARDISYNEQFF. Variable domain in full (rest from reference TRBV7-9 and TRBJ2-1): DTGVSQNPRHKITKRGQNVTFRCDPISEHNRLYWYRQTLGQGPEFLTYFQNEAQLEKSRLLSDRFSAERPKGSFSTLEIQRTEQGDSAMYLCASSLARDISYNEQFFGPGTRLTVL.

This clonotype has a count of ten or more. V is TRBV7-9 and J is TRBJ2-7, with 7 bases fitting TRBD1. Trimming removed 8 bases from V and 0 bases from J; junction bases left unmatched: 1. The CDR3 is made up of 12 amino acids. Germline CDR1 and CDR2: SEHNR and FQNEAQ (reference sequence). The CDR3 DNA reads as TGTGCCAGCGGGGACAGCTCCTACGAGCAGTACTTC. This gives the protein CASGDSSYEQYF.

This clonotype was counted at least ten times. The chain links TRBV6-5 to TRBJ2-7; D possibly corresponds to TRBD1 (5 bases). Germline V gene sequence: CDR1 MNHEY, CDR2 SVGAGI. Trimming stripped 1 base from V and 0 bases from J, with 10 bases between. The CDR3 runs 15 residues. CDR3 nucleotide sequence: TGTGCCAGCAGTTACTACGGGCAGGGCTCCTACGAGCAGTACTTC. It encodes CASSYYGQGSYEQYF.

This clonotype was detected ten times or more. This chain joins TRBV12-3 or TRBV12-4 and TRBJ1-1, with 7 bases matching TRBD1. The trim removed 3 bases at V and 10 bases at J, leaving 5 bases unmatched. The CDR3 runs to 12 residues. The CDR3 DNA sequence: TGTGCCAGCAGTTTTACCGGGACAGCAGCTTTCTTT. It translates to CASSFTGTAAFF.

This clonotype came up a few times. This chain connects TRBV7-8 to TRBJ2-3; TRBD2 aligns across 9 bases. Germline V gives CDR1 SGHVS, CDR2 FQNEAQ. The CDR3 totals 14 residues. V shed 3 bases, J shed 6 bases, and the junction held 4 bases outside the gene matches. DNA of the CDR3: TGTGCCAGCAGCTTTAGCGGGGGCAGGGATACGCAGTATTTT. It translates to CASSFSGGRDTQYF.

In its sample, this clonotype was seen many times. The chain has TRBV7-2 and TRBJ2-1; 8 nucleotides align to TRBD2. The V segment lost 1 base and the J segment 9 bases; nucleotides outside the gene matches: 11. Per germline, CDR1 SGHTA and CDR2 FQGNSA. The CDR3 totals 16 residues. The chain's CDR3 is CASSLEGLAGSSEQFF. In nucleotides, the CDR3 is TGTGCCAGCAGCTTAGAAGGGTTAGCGGGGAGTAGTGAGCAGTTCTTC.

Ten or more counts support this clonotype. This chain connects TRBV11-2 to TRBJ2-3; a weak D match, TRBD2 (7 bases). The ends were cut back, 6 bases at V and 0 bases at J, with 16 bases in the middle. The germline gives CDR1 SGHAT, CDR2 FQNNGV. This CDR3 has 16 amino acids. The CDR3 is CASRSRGASSTDTQYF. CDR3 nucleotides: TGTGCCAGCAGATCCCGGGGGGCCTCTAGCACAGATACGCAGTATTTT.

This clonotype was found many times. The V and J genes are TRBV15 and TRBJ2-3; D is ambiguous. The V and J ends lost 1 base and 6 bases respectively, with 14 bases between them. CDR1 and CDR2 (germline): LNHNV, YYDKDF (reference sequence). CDR3 size: 15 residues. The CDR3 reads CATSRAGLIRDTQYF. The CDR3, as DNA: TGTGCCACCAGCAGAGCGGGTTTGATCCGGGATACGCAGTATTTT. The full variable domain, with the rest looked up from reference TRBV15 and TRBJ2-3, is DAMVIQNPRYQVTQFGKPVTLSCSQTLNHNVMYWYQQKSSQAPKLLFHYYDKDFNNEADTPDNFQSRRPNTSFCFLDIRSPGLGDTAMYLCATSRAGLIRDTQYFGPGTRLTVL.

This clonotype was detected many times. The chain has TRBV2 and TRBJ2-2; weak D call: TRBD2 (6 bases). V dropped 7 bases and J dropped 6 bases, with 18 bases sitting between them. Germline V CDR1 and CDR2: SNHLY, FYNNEI. The CDR3 contains 15 residues. The CDR3 loop reads CASTPLEGRSGELFF. The CDR3, as DNA: TGTGCCAGCACTCCCCTGGAGGGTCGGTCCGGGGAGCTGTTTTTT.

This clonotype was seen at least ten times. V is TRBV7-2 and J is TRBJ1-4, with D uncertain. Germline V lookup: CDR1 SGHTA, CDR2 FQGNSA. The CDR3 runs to 12 residues. Trimming took 6 bases from V and 7 from J, leaving 9 bases between them. The CDR3 loop reads CASSQNGEKLFF. The CDR3, as DNA: TGTGCCAGCAGTCAGAATGGTGAAAAACTGTTTTTT.

This clonotype came up many times. The chain uses TRBV5-6 and TRBJ2-1; no clear D. Germline values: CDR1 SGHDT, CDR2 YYEEEE. V was shortened by 3 bases and J by 8 bases, with 18 bases between the two germline ends. The CDR3 has 15 residues. The CDR3 here is CASSSNPGPGDEQFF. CDR3 nucleotide sequence: TGTGCCAGCAGCTCGAACCCCGGGCCTGGAGATGAGCAGTTCTTC.

In this sample, this clonotype turned up many times. This sequence joins TRBV18 and TRBJ1-1; TRBD1 matches 7 bases. Germline-derived CDR1 and CDR2 are KGHSH and LQKENI. Germline trimming cut 3 bases from V and 1 base from J; bases unmatched to any gene: 2. The CDR3 length is 14 residues. CDR3 sequence reads: CASSPDRANTEAFF. The CDR3 DNA is TGTGCCAGCTCACCCGACAGGGCGAACACTGAAGCTTTCTTT.

This clonotype was picked up many times. The rearrangement links TRBV28 to TRBJ1-2, with TRBD1 matching over 8 bases. The V and J ends lost 6 bases and 7 bases, in that order; junction bases with no gene match: 16. The CDR3 is 16 amino acids. Germline V lookup: CDR1 MDHEN, CDR2 SYDVKM. Here the CDR3 reads CASSPMGQGAVRGYTF. In DNA, the CDR3 is TGTGCCAGCAGCCCAATGGGGCAGGGGGCGGTTCGTGGCTACACCTTC.

This clonotype occurred a few times. The chain links TRBV20-1 to TRBJ1-6; no clear D gene. The CDR3 spans 15 residues. Germline values: CDR1 DFQATT, CDR2 SNEGSKA (reference sequence). Trimming pared 1 base from V and 2 bases from J, leaving 9 bases between. The CDR3 DNA is TGCAGTGCTAGAGGTGCGCCAGCCTATAATTCACCCCTCCACTTT. This encodes CSARGAPAYNSPLHF.

This clonotype showed up many times. This chain uses TRBV29-1 with TRBJ2-3, with 9 bases matching TRBD2. The CDR3 has 15 amino acids. Germline values: CDR1 SQVTM, CDR2 ANQGSEA. The J segment lost 6 bases and the V segment lost 0 bases, leaving 7 bases of the junction unmatched. The CDR3 nucleotides read TGCAGCGTTGAAGATCCCAGCGGGGGGATCGATACGCAGTATTTT. Translation: CSVEDPSGGIDTQYF.

This clonotype came up a few times. The chain is built from TRBV11-2 and TRBJ1-3; no firm D call. The germline CDR1 and CDR2 sequences are SGHAT and FQNNGV. The CDR3 sequence is 12 residues long. V lost 4 bases, J lost 8 bases, and 9 bases lay in between. The CDR3, as DNA: TGTGCCAGCAGCTCTCGCGAGGACACCATATATTTT. This encodes CASSSREDTIYF.

This clonotype has a count of ten or more. The chain combines TRBV10-1 with TRBJ1-4, with TRBD1 matching 8 bases. The CDR3 totals 14 residues. Germline CDR1 and CDR2: WNHNN and SYGVQD (reference sequence). The trim removed 10 bases at V and 4 bases at J, leaving 8 bases unmatched. CDR3 sequence reads: CATFPGQVNEKLFF. The CDR3 bases are TGCGCCACCTTCCCGGGACAGGTTAATGAAAAACTGTTTTTT.

This clonotype was observed many times. V is TRBV5-1 and J is TRBJ2-3, with D perhaps assigned TRBD1 or TRBD2 (7 bases each). V was cut by 3 bases and J by 7 bases, with 18 bases left in between. Per the germline V gene, CDR1 is SGHRS and CDR2 is YFSETQ. The CDR3 is made up of 15 amino acids. CDR3 protein: CASSWGGQRENTQYF. The CDR3 bases are TGCGCCAGCAGCTGGGGGGGACAGCGCGAGAATACGCAGTATTTT.

This clonotype was counted only a few times. J is TRBJ2-2 and V is TRBV5-6; tentatively, D is TRBD1 or TRBD2 (7 bases each). This CDR3 region has 16 residues. The V gene's germline CDR1 is SGHDT and CDR2 YYEEEE. Trimming removed 3 bases at V and 1 base at J, with 13 bases between. The DNA of the CDR3 is TGTGCCAGCAGCTCGGGAGGACAGGTGAACACCGGGGAGCTGTTTTTT. Amino acid sequence: CASSSGGQVNTGELFF. The whole variable domain, filled in from reference TRBV5-6 and TRBJ2-2, reads DAGVTQSPTHLIKTRGQQVTLRCSPKSGHDTVSWYQQALGQGPQFIFQYYEEEERQRGNFPDRFSGHQFPNYSSELNVNALLLGDSALYLCASSSGGQVNTGELFFGEGSRLTVL.

This clonotype was counted ten times or more. The genes are TRBV7-6 and TRBJ2-5; D may be TRBD2 (6 bases). The CDR3 spans 15 residues. The germline V gene encodes CDR1 SGHVS and CDR2 FNYEAQ. V lost 0 bases, J lost 4 bases, and 12 bases lay in between. The CDR3 nucleotides read TGTGCCAGCAGCTTAGCGCGCGGGGTAGGAGAGACCCAGTACTTC. The encoded protein is CASSLARGVGETQYF.

This clonotype was seen ten or more times. The chain combines TRBV30 with TRBJ2-2; a weak D match, TRBD2 (6 bases). Germline values: CDR1 GTSNPN, CDR2 SVGIG (reference sequence). The V gene lost 1 base and the J gene lost 3 bases, with 15 bases spanning the gap. The CDR3 loop spans 16 amino acids. The CDR3 nucleotides are TGTGCCTGGAGTGGGACTACCGGAACCTACACCGGGGAGCTGTTTTTT. As protein: CAWSGTTGTYTGELFF.

This clonotype was counted a few times. The rearrangement links TRBV18 to TRBJ1-1; 7 nucleotides agree with TRBD1. Germline CDR1 is KGHSH and CDR2 is LQKENI. The CDR3 contains 14 residues. The trim removed 5 bases at V and 0 bases at J, leaving 3 bases unmatched. CDR3 amino acids: CASSAQGMNTEAFF. The CDR3 nucleotides read TGTGCCAGCTCAGCACAGGGGATGAACACTGAAGCTTTCTTT.

This clonotype was seen repeatedly, ten times or more. The rearrangement joins TRBV6-6 to TRBJ1-3, with 10 bases lining up with TRBD1. Germline V gene lookup returns CDR1 MNHNY and CDR2 SVGAGI (reference sequence). V was pared by 6 bases and J by 4 bases, with 9 bases of the junction left unmatched. The CDR3 covers 16 residues. CDR3 sequence (DNA): TGTGCCAGCAGCTCCTCCGGGACAGGGGCCGGAAACACCATATATTTT. Translation gives CASSSSGTGAGNTIYF.

The chain uses TRBV2 and TRBJ2-1; tentative D call: TRBD2 (5 bases). Trimming removed 6 bases at V and 5 bases at J, with 14 bases between. This CDR3 region has 14 residues. Germline assignment: CDR1 SNHLY and CDR2 FYNNEI. DNA of the CDR3: TGTGCCAGCAGAGCAAGGACTGGTGACAATGAGCAGTTCTTC. It codes for CASRARTGDNEQFF.

This clonotype occurred many times. The V and J genes are TRBV29-1 and TRBJ2-3; D not resolved. Germline V lookup: CDR1 SQVTM, CDR2 ANQGSEA. The CDR3 runs 11 residues. V was pared by 3 bases and J by 4 bases, with 5 bases between. Here the CDR3 reads CSVERPDTQYF. CDR3 DNA: TGCAGCGTTGAGAGGCCAGATACGCAGTATTTT.

This clonotype occurred a few times. V usage is TRBV7-6 and J usage is TRBJ1-5; the D gene is possibly TRBD1 (6 bases). CDR1 and CDR2 from the germline V gene are SGHVS and FNYEAQ. V was pared by 6 bases and J by 4 bases, with 13 bases between. The CDR3 length is 14 residues. DNA for the CDR3: TGTGCCAGCAGTGCTGAGACAGGTAATCAGCCCCAGCATTTT. It encodes CASSAETGNQPQHF. Looking up the rest from reference TRBV7-6 and TRBJ1-5 gives the full variable domain: GAGVSQSPRYKVTKRGQDVALRCDPISGHVSLYWYRQALGQGPEFLTYFNYEAQQDKSGLPNDRFSAERPEGSISTLTIQRTEQRDSAMYRCASSAETGNQPQHFGDGTRLSIL.